Listed below are T cell receptor beta chains from one sample, sequenced in a study of T cells after yellow fever vaccination. MiXCR, run by TCRdb on the 5' RACE reads, gives a single entry per CDR3 protein. The table records under 50,000 distinct CDR3 sequences, approximately 6.3% of them present only once. The sequencing used PBMCs, either bulk or a sorted T-cell subset (CD4+, CD8+, memory, or dextramer-sorted; not recorded which), collected 45 days after the yellow fever booster vaccination. These receptors were taken from a man younger than 45 who received the YFV17D yellow fever vaccine. Each CDR3 is given with its conserved first and last residue. Fields, in order: CDR3 DNA, CDR3 protein, D gene, J gene, V gene, clone size. D genes are given only for firm matches. For some rows the clone size is stated as once, few or many, or as a class when expanded; others skip it.

TGTGCCAGCAGCCAAGTTAGAGGGGGCGCGAGCACTGAAGCTTTCTTT,CASSQVRGGASTEAFF,TRBD1,TRBJ1-1,TRBV4-2,NA
TGTGCCAGCAGTGAAGCGGCCGGGACAGGTCACACAGATACGCAGTATTTT,CASSEAAGTGHTDTQYF,TRBD1,TRBJ2-3,TRBV6-1,many
TGCAGTGCCCGCCCAACCACTAGCGGGAGGACAGATACGCAGTATTTT,CSARPTTSGRTDTQYF,TRBD2,TRBJ2-3,TRBV20-1,many
TGTGCCAGCAAGGGACAGCCGAACACTGAAGCTTTCTTT,CASKGQPNTEAFF,TRBD1,TRBJ1-1,TRBV7-2,many
TGTGCCAGCAGCCTCCCGACAGGAGGGGGGACCCAGTACTTC,CASSLPTGGGTQYF,NA,TRBJ2-5,TRBV5-6,many
TGTGCCAGCAGCGCCCAGGGGCTCGAGCAGTACTTC,CASSAQGLEQYF,NA,TRBJ2-7,TRBV7-9,many
TGCAGTGCCGTGACACGGGTAGCCAAAAACATTCAGTACTTC,CSAVTRVAKNIQYF,NA,TRBJ2-4,TRBV20-1,few
TGCGCCAGCAGCTGGACTACTACTTCCTACAATGAGCAGTTCTTC,CASSWTTTSYNEQFF,NA,TRBJ2-1,TRBV5-1,few
TGTGCCTGGAGCCGGGGAGTAGCTTTGGAGACCCAGTACTTC,CAWSRGVALETQYF,NA,TRBJ2-5,TRBV30,few
TGCAGCGTTGCCCCCCATCAGCCCCAGCATTTT,CSVAPHQPQHF,NA,TRBJ1-5,TRBV29-1,NA
TGTGCCAGCAGCCCCCCGGACCAGACCCAGTACTTC,CASSPPDQTQYF,NA,TRBJ2-5,TRBV7-9,few
TGCGCCAGCAGGACAGACCCTGTAGCCTACGAGCAGTACTTC,CASRTDPVAYEQYF,NA,TRBJ2-7,TRBV5-1,many
TGTGCCAGTAGTATAACAGCGAACACCGGGGAGCTGTTTTTT,CASSITANTGELFF,NA,TRBJ2-2,TRBV19,few
TGTGCCAGCAGCTTCGCGGACAGGGGGATTGAGCAGTTCTTC,CASSFADRGIEQFF,TRBD1,TRBJ2-1,TRBV7-2,many
TGTGCCAGCAGTCTAACAGGGGGCGAAGCCGGGGAGCTGTTTTTT,CASSLTGGEAGELFF,TRBD1,TRBJ2-2,TRBV6-4,many
TGTGCCAGCAGCTTAGTAGCGGGAGAATCAGATACGCAGTATTTT,CASSLVAGESDTQYF,TRBD2,TRBJ2-3,TRBV7-2,few
TGTGCCAGCAGCTTAAATAGGGAGCAGTTCTTC,CASSLNREQFF,NA,TRBJ2-1,TRBV7-2,few
TGTGCCAGCAGCCAACCCCCGGGAGCAGGAGAGGATGAGCAGTTCTTC,CASSQPPGAGEDEQFF,NA,TRBJ2-1,TRBV4-2,NA
TGTGCCAGCAGCCCGCTAGAACTTTCCTACAATGAGCAGTTCTTC,CASSPLELSYNEQFF,NA,TRBJ2-1,TRBV5-4,few
TGCAGCGTTAGGACTAGCGGGGGCCTCGGTGAGCAGTTCTTC,CSVRTSGGLGEQFF,TRBD2,TRBJ2-1,TRBV29-1,many
TGTGCCAGTAGTTCGGGGACAGGGGTTGCCTACGAGCAGTACTTC,CASSSGTGVAYEQYF,TRBD1,TRBJ2-7,TRBV19,few
TGTGCCAGCAGCTGGGGACTCACAGCCGTAGAAGCTTTCTTT,CASSWGLTAVEAFF,NA,TRBJ1-1,TRBV5-6,many
TGCAGTGCTAGAGATCCCCTTGAAAAACTGTTTTTT,CSARDPLEKLFF,NA,TRBJ1-4,TRBV20-1,NA
TGTGCCAGCAGCATTCCCGTTTACGGGCCAACCTCACGCACCGGGGAGCTGTTTTTT,CASSIPVYGPTSRTGELFF,NA,TRBJ2-2,TRBV11-2,many
TGTGCCAGCTCACCGGATGTGGGAGAAGCTTTCTTT,CASSPDVGEAFF,NA,TRBJ1-1,TRBV18,many
TGTGCCAGCAGCTCTCTAGCGGGATACAATGAGCAGTTCTTC,CASSSLAGYNEQFF,TRBD2,TRBJ2-1,TRBV7-2,NA
TGTGCCTGGAGGGCTAGCGGGATCTACAATGAGCAGTTCTTC,CAWRASGIYNEQFF,TRBD2,TRBJ2-1,TRBV30,few
TGTGCCAGTAGTAGCGACATCCGAGGCTACACCTTC,CASSSDIRGYTF,NA,TRBJ1-2,TRBV19,NA
TGTGCCTGGATCCCGGGACTTGCGAGGGAGACCCAGTACTTC,CAWIPGLARETQYF,NA,TRBJ2-5,TRBV30,NA
TGCAGTGCTAGTTTGAGGGCCTCGTACAATGAGCAGTTCTTC,CSASLRASYNEQFF,NA,TRBJ2-1,TRBV20-1,many
TGTGCCAGCAGCTTGGGACAGGGTGGCTACGAGCAGTACTTC,CASSLGQGGYEQYF,TRBD1,TRBJ2-7,TRBV12-3/TRBV12-4,many
TGTGCCAGCTCCAGGACAGGGGGCGAGCTTCCGTACTTC,CASSRTGGELPYF,TRBD1,TRBJ2-7,TRBV18,few